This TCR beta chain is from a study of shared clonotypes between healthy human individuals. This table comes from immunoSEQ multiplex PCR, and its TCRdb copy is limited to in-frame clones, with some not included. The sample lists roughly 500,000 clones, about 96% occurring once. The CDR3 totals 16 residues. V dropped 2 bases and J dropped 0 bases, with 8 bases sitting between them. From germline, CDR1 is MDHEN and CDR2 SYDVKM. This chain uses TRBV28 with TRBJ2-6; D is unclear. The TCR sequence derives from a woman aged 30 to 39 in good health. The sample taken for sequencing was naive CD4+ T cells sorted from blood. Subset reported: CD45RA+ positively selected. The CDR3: CASSLSFRSGANVLTF. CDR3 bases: TGTGCCAGCAGTTTAAGTTTCCGCTCTGGGGCCAACGTCCTGACTTTC.